Following are 8 T cell receptor beta chains from one sample sequenced in a study of OX40 agonist ivuxolimab in advanced cancers. TCRdb's table, derived via immunoSEQ multiplex PCR, lists solely in-frame clones and lacks some. The data contain over 55,000 clones, 90% to 95% of them singletons. The sequencing here drew on CD4+ or CD8+ T cells sorted from blood, taken in a trial of the OX40 agonist ivuxolimab. Receptor source: an adult with an advanced solid tumor such as melanoma, head and neck, liver or kidney cancer.

This clone was picked up a small number of times. V gene TRBV19 combines with J gene TRBJ2-7; 10 positions match TRBD2. The CDR3 covers 15 residues. Trimming at V came to 3 bases and at J to 6 bases, leaving 8 bases not matched to a gene. CDR1 and CDR2 from the germline V gene are LNHDA and SQIVND (reference sequence). The chain's CDR3 is CASSIGAGGPREQYF. The CDR3 region has the DNA TGTGCCAGTAGTATCGGAGCGGGAGGGCCTCGCGAGCAGTACTTC.

This sequence joins TRBV7-2 and TRBJ2-5; 8 bases line up with TRBD1. CDR3 length: 15 residues. Germline V gene lookup returns CDR1 SGHTA and CDR2 FQGNSA. The V gene end was trimmed by 2 bases and the J gene end by 4 bases; junction bases not matched to a gene: 6. CDR3 in amino acids: CASSLRTGSGETQYF. The DNA for the CDR3 is TGTGCCAGCAGCTTACGGACAGGGTCTGGAGAGACCCAGTACTTC. Complete variable domain (other parts from reference TRBV7-2 and TRBJ2-5): GAGVSQSPSNKVTEKGKDVELRCDPISGHTALYWYRQSLGQGLEFLIYFQGNSAPDKSGLPSDRFSAERTGGSVSTLTIQRTQQEDSAVYLCASSLRTGSGETQYFGPGTRLLVL.

This sequence joins TRBV28 and TRBJ2-3; unclear D gene. Germline V CDR1 and CDR2: MDHEN, SYDVKM. The CDR3 runs 11 residues. Trimming stripped 3 bases from V and 8 bases from J, with 6 bases between. CDR3 region: CASSLGGTQYF. The CDR3 DNA sequence: TGTGCCAGCAGTTTGGGCGGTACGCAGTATTTT.

The chain is built from TRBV18 and TRBJ2-7; 10 bases map to TRBD1. This CDR3 region has 15 residues. J gave up 3 bases and V 6 bases, and 8 bases lay outside the gene matches. Germline CDR1 and CDR2: KGHSH and LQKENI. DNA of the CDR3: TGTGCCAGCTCGCTGCCGGGACAGGGGATCTACGAGCAGTACTTC. Translation gives CASSLPGQGIYEQYF.

The genes are TRBV2 and TRBJ2-3, with 7 positions matching TRBD1. With 4 bases clipped from V and 5 bases from J, the junction kept 9 bases outside the gene matches. Per germline, CDR1 SNHLY and CDR2 FYNNEI. CDR3 size: 15 residues. This CDR3 reads CASSARGQEIDTQYF. CDR3 bases: TGTGCCAGCAGTGCCAGAGGACAGGAAATAGATACGCAGTATTTT.

The chain combines TRBV7-9 with TRBJ2-7, with a tentative D call TRBD2 (5 bases). Germline V lookup: CDR1 SEHNR, CDR2 FQNEAQ (reference sequence). This CDR3 has 16 residues. V gave up 1 base and J gave up 6 bases, with 19 bases separating them. In DNA form, the CDR3 reads TGTGCCAGCAGCTTAGGCGCGGATGACTACCGGTTCGAGCAGTACTTC. Its translation: CASSLGADDYRFEQYF.

The chain combines TRBV11-2 with TRBJ2-7, with unresolved D. Per the germline V gene, CDR1 is SGHAT and CDR2 is FQNNGV. The germline V and J ends were trimmed by 0 bases and 4 bases, with 10 bases remaining between them. This CDR3 spans 14 amino acids. CDR3 sequence: CASSLESLHYEQYF. The CDR3 DNA reads TGTGCCAGCAGCTTAGAATCATTACATTACGAGCAGTACTTC.

This chain links TRBV5-6 with TRBJ2-5, with TRBD1 matching over 7 bases. From germline, CDR1 is SGHDT and CDR2 YYEEEE. The ends lost 2 bases at V and 4 bases at J; junction bases unmatched: 2. The CDR3 runs to 13 residues. CDR3 sequence reads: CASSFRGLETQYF. The CDR3 DNA is TGTGCCAGCAGCTTCAGGGGGTTAGAGACCCAGTACTTC. The complete variable domain, with remaining parts taken from reference TRBV5-6 and TRBJ2-5, reads DAGVTQSPTHLIKTRGQQVTLRCSPKSGHDTVSWYQQALGQGPQFIFQYYEEEERQRGNFPDRFSGHQFPNYSSELNVNALLLGDSALYLCASSFRGLETQYFGPGTRLLVL.